Each of the 29 T cell receptor beta chains below was sequenced from the same sample in a study of blood T cells in healthy people across ages. Together with a sample-barcoded 5' primer, a J-beta primer mix was included in a second PCR lasting about 7 to 11 cycles. TCRdb reanalysed the 5' RACE reads using MiXCR and keeps one entry per CDR3 protein. The sample carries around 1,100,000 distinct CDR3 sequences, more than 30% recorded once. Material: blood. Every receptor here comes from a man aged 18 to 30 in good health.

This rearrangement joins TRBV20-1 to TRBJ1-6; 8 bases are a match to TRBD1. Germline assignment: CDR1 DFQATT and CDR2 SNEGSKA (reference sequence). This CDR3 comprises 13 residues. The V and J ends lost 4 bases and 9 bases, in that order; junction bases with no gene match: 5. CDR3 DNA sequence: TGCAGTGCTAAGGACAGGGAGGGTTCACCCCTCCACTTT. Amino acids: CSAKDREGSPLHF.

This chain joins TRBV6-1 and TRBJ2-1; 8 bases agree with TRBD1. The CDR3 is 12 amino acids. Per germline, CDR1 MNHNS and CDR2 SASEGT. V lost 6 bases and J lost 10; bases outside the gene matches: 5. The CDR3 bases are TGTGCCAGCAGGCAGGGGGCATGCGAGCAGTTCTTC. This translates into CASRQGACEQFF.

This clonotype was picked up one time. The rearrangement joins TRBV25-1 to TRBJ1-3; D may be TRBD1 (5 bases). This CDR3 is 15 amino acids long. V was shortened by 7 bases and J by 1 base, with 14 bases between the two germline ends. CDR1 and CDR2 (germline): MGHDK, SYGVNS. The CDR3 sequence is CASTPPRGSGNTIYF. The CDR3 nucleotides are TGTGCCAGCACCCCTCCTAGGGGATCTGGAAACACCATATATTTT. The variable domain in full, with the rest retrieved from reference TRBV25-1 and TRBJ1-3, is EADIYQTPRYLVIGTGKKITLECSQTMGHDKMYWYQQDPGMELHLIHYSYGVNSTEKGDLSSESTVSRIRTEHFPLTLESARPSHTSQYLCASTPPRGSGNTIYFGEGSWLTVV.

The genes are TRBV6-6 and TRBJ1-1, with 11 nucleotides matching TRBD1. The CDR3 has 15 amino acids. The germline V gene has CDR1 MNHNY and CDR2 SVGAGI (reference sequence). With V trimmed by 2 bases and J by 3 bases, 2 bases remained unmatched. Here the CDR3 DNA reads TGTGCCAGCAGTTACCGGGACAGGGGGGACACTGAAGCTTTCTTT. Translation gives CASSYRDRGDTEAFF.

This clonotype was picked up one time. This chain uses TRBV2 with TRBJ2-5, with D possibly called TRBD1 or TRBD2 (5 bases each). Trimming removed 1 base at V and 1 base at J, with 7 bases between. From germline, CDR1 is SNHLY and CDR2 FYNNEI. There are 14 residues in the CDR3. For the CDR3, the DNA is TGTGCCAGCAGTGAAGGGGGGATCCAAGAGACCCAGTACTTC. Its translation is CASSEGGIQETQYF. Combining the CDR3 with reference TRBV2 and TRBJ2-5 gives the whole variable domain EPEVTQTPSHQVTQMGQEVILRCVPISNHLYFYWYRQILGQKVEFLVSFYNNEISEKSEIFDDQFSVERPDGSNFTLKIRSTKLEDSAMYFCASSEGGIQETQYFGPGTRLLVL.

V and J are TRBV6-6 and TRBJ1-1; D is unresolved. CDR3 length equals 13 residues. The ends were cut back, 7 bases at V and 0 bases at J, with 9 bases in the middle. Per germline, CDR1 MNHNY and CDR2 SVGAGI (reference sequence). The CDR3 region is CASIQLVNTEAFF. CDR3 DNA: TGTGCCAGCATCCAATTAGTGAACACTGAAGCTTTCTTT.

DNA of the CDR3: TGCAGTGCTTGCGGGACCGCCTCCTACGAGCAGTACTTC. The encoded protein is CSACGTASYEQYF. The genes are TRBV20-1 and TRBJ2-7, with a tentative D call TRBD2 (6 bases). V dropped 5 bases and J dropped 0 bases, with 11 bases sitting between them. The CDR3 runs 13 residues. Germline V gene data show CDR1 as DFQATT and CDR2 as SNEGSKA (reference sequence).

This clonotype was picked up a small number of times. This chain uses TRBV7-2 with TRBJ1-2, with 7 nucleotides matching TRBD1. V dropped 5 bases and J dropped 0; count of bases not matched to a gene: 6. Germline lookup yields CDR1 SGHTA and CDR2 FQGNSA. The CDR3 totals 15 residues. The CDR3 bases are TGTGCCAGCAGCCCGAAGACAGGGCCTAACTATGGCTACACCTTC. Protein: CASSPKTGPNYGYTF.

This clonotype occurred once. One junction end does not reproduce the germline sequence, and a read error may be involved. The V call is TRBV7-2, the J call TRBJ2-1; TRBD2 is a possible D gene (5 bases). The CDR3 totals 13 residues. The germline CDR1 and CDR2 sequences are SGHTA and FQGNSA. The DNA for the CDR3 is TGTGCCAACAGCCCGCCGGGGTTAAATGAGCAGTTCTTC. It is translated as CANSPPGLNEQFF. Combining the CDR3 with reference TRBV7-2 and TRBJ2-1 gives the whole variable domain GAGVSQSPSNKVTEKGKDVELRCDPISGHTALYWYRQSLGQGLEFLIYFQGNSAPDKSGLPSDRFSAERTGGSVSTLTIQRTQQEDSAVYLCANSPPGLNEQFFGPGTRLTVL.

About this clonotype itself: A read error may account for a junction end that differs from germline. The gene calls are TRBV20-1 and TRBJ2-1; maybe TRBD2 (5 bases). The CDR3 covers 14 residues. Germline V lookup: CDR1 DFQATT, CDR2 SNEGSKA (reference sequence). The CDR3 DNA follows: TGCAGCGCTCCCTCTTGGCGGAGGTACAATGAGCAGTTCTTT. Translated: CSAPSWRRYNEQFF.

This sequence joins TRBV25-1 and TRBJ1-3, with D possibly TRBD1 on 5 matching bases. V lost 6 bases to trimming and J lost 0 bases, with 12 bases between them. The CDR3 runs to 15 residues. Per the germline V gene, CDR1 is MGHDK and CDR2 is SYGVNS. The CDR3 sequence is CASRGTESSGNTIYF. The CDR3 DNA is TGTGCCAGCAGGGGGACGGAGAGCTCTGGAAACACCATATATTTT. The entire variable domain, with the rest obtained from reference TRBV25-1 and TRBJ1-3, is as follows: EADIYQTPRYLVIGTGKKITLECSQTMGHDKMYWYQQDPGMELHLIHYSYGVNSTEKGDLSSESTVSRIRTEHFPLTLESARPSHTSQYLCASRGTESSGNTIYFGEGSWLTVV.

The sample holds many counts of this clonotype. CDR3 in amino acids: CAISPDSQETQYF. For the CDR3, the DNA is TGTGCCATCAGCCCGGACAGTCAAGAGACCCAGTACTTC. The chain links TRBV10-3 to TRBJ2-5, with D perhaps matching TRBD1 (6 bases). The CDR3 is 13 amino acids. Germline V CDR1 and CDR2: ENHRY, SYGVKD. The V end lost 6 bases, the J end lost 2 bases, and 10 bases lay between the germline ends.

The chain uses TRBV11-3 and TRBJ2-3; TRBD1 or TRBD2 may be the D gene (5 bases each). Germline loops: CDR1 SGHNT, CDR2 YENEEA. V was shortened by 5 bases and J by 2 bases, with 14 bases between the two germline ends. This CDR3 is built from 15 residues. CDR3: CASSGRDGPTDTQYF. CDR3 bases: TGTGCCAGCAGCGGCAGGGACGGACCCACAGATACGCAGTATTTT.

As concerns this clonotype: A read error is possible here, since a much larger clone lies one base away. The chain couples TRBV12-3 or TRBV12-4 to TRBJ2-5; D is undetermined. The CDR3 covers 14 residues. Trimming took off 5 bases at V and 3 bases at J, with 13 bases between the two ends. The CDR3 loop is CASSAPLGEETQYF. DNA for the CDR3: TGTGCCAGCAGTGCCCCTCTGGGTGAAGAGACCCAGTACTTC.

This clonotype appeared a few times. CDR3: CASSFGPYTEAFF. In DNA, the CDR3 is TGCGCCAGCAGCTTTGGACCGTACACTGAAGCTTTCTTT. The gene calls are TRBV5-1 and TRBJ1-1; no clear D. This CDR3 is built from 13 residues. Trimming took off 2 bases at V and 3 bases at J, with 8 bases between the two ends. CDR1 and CDR2 (germline): SGHRS, YFSETQ.

A single count supports this clonotype. This CDR3 is missing its conserved last phenylalanine or tryptophan, likely due to a read error. The chain couples TRBV12-3 or TRBV12-4 to TRBJ2-3; no firm D call. V was cut by 5 bases and J by 2 bases, with 14 bases left in between. The CDR3 sequence is 15 residues long. CDR3: CASSPPADSTDTQYL. CDR3 bases: TGTGCCAGCAGTCCGCCGGCCGATTCCACAGATACGCAGTATTTA.

The chain carries TRBV7-9 and TRBJ2-1, with 8 bases fitting TRBD1. Germline CDR1 SEHNR, CDR2 FQNEAQ (reference sequence). The J segment lost 2 bases and the V segment lost 1 base, leaving 4 bases of the junction unmatched. The CDR3 has 16 residues. The CDR3 nucleotides are TGTGCCAGCAGCTTAGGGACAGGGAGTACCTACAATGAGCAGTTCTTC. It specifies CASSLGTGSTYNEQFF.

The rearrangement links TRBV20-1 to TRBJ2-7; D might be TRBD1 or TRBD2, each matching 6 bases. This CDR3 has 18 residues. Trimming pared 3 bases from V and 7 bases from J, leaving 31 bases between. Germline CDR1 and CDR2: DFQATT and SNEGSKA (reference sequence). CDR3 coding DNA: TGCAGTGCTAGCATGTCCCGGGGCAGGGGACTTTCGCACAATGAGCAGTACTTC. Residues: CSASMSRGRGLSHNEQYF.

The CDR3: CASSVPAGGPSTDTQYF. In DNA form, the CDR3 reads TGTGCCAGCAGCGTGCCAGCGGGGGGACCCAGCACAGATACGCAGTATTTT. The gene calls are TRBV9 and TRBJ2-3, with 9 nucleotides matching TRBD2. Looked up from germline, CDR1 is SGDLS and CDR2 is YYNGEE. V shed 2 bases and J 0 bases; nucleotides not matched to a gene: 7. The CDR3 runs 17 residues.

This chain connects TRBV29-1 to TRBJ1-2; TRBD1 might be the D (5 bases). V dropped 4 bases and J dropped 5 bases, with 14 bases sitting between them. Germline CDR1 reads SQVTM; CDR2 reads ANQGSEA. This CDR3 has 13 amino acids. CDR3 nucleotides: TGCAGCGTTGGGGGGGACTCACAATATGGCTACACCTTC. Translation gives CSVGGDSQYGYTF.

This clonotype was seen a few times. This chain links TRBV6-6 with TRBJ1-4, with no clear D. V lost 2 bases to trimming and J lost 8 bases, with 3 bases between them. This CDR3 has 11 amino acids. Germline CDR1 and CDR2: MNHNY and SVGAGI (reference sequence). The CDR3 loop is CASSYKEKLFF. In nucleotides, the CDR3 is TGTGCCAGCAGTTACAAGGAAAAACTGTTTTTT.

The chain combines TRBV28 with TRBJ2-1; TRBD2 matches 7 bases. V trimming: 6 bases; J trimming: 5 bases; junction bases outside the gene matches: 4. Germline-derived CDR1 and CDR2 are MDHEN and SYDVKM. The CDR3 runs to 13 residues. The CDR3 sequence is CASRGLLHNEQFF. CDR3 sequence (DNA): TGTGCCAGCAGGGGACTACTCCACAATGAGCAGTTCTTC.

CDR3 amino acids: CASSAGDRNTEAFF. In DNA, the CDR3 is TGTGCCAGCAGCGCTGGGGACAGGAACACTGAAGCTTTCTTT. The chain employs TRBV9 and TRBJ1-1, with TRBD1 matching over 7 bases. CDR1 is SGDLS and CDR2 is YYNGEE in the germline V gene. After removal of 3 bases from V and 1 base from J, the junction contained 3 bases not matched to a gene. This CDR3 contains 14 residues.

The genes are TRBV7-3 and TRBJ2-2; D uncertain. The germline V and J ends were trimmed by 5 bases and 1 base, with 11 bases remaining between them. CDR1 and CDR2 (germline): SGHTA, FQGTGA. This CDR3 has 15 residues. DNA for the CDR3: TGTGCCAGCAGCACCAACTTGGGGAACACCGGGGAGCTGTTTTTT. Its protein is CASSTNLGNTGELFF.

The chain recombines TRBV18 with TRBJ2-3; D gene unclear. Trimming removed 0 bases at V and 5 bases at J, with 9 bases between. This CDR3 has 14 residues. Germline V gene data show CDR1 as KGHSH and CDR2 as LQKENI. CDR3 in amino acids: CASSPPSRVDTQYF. The CDR3 nucleotides read TGTGCCAGCTCACCACCTTCAAGGGTAGATACGCAGTATTTT.

This clonotype was counted many times. The chain is built from TRBV6-5 and TRBJ1-2; 11 positions agree with TRBD1. The CDR3 covers 15 residues. Trimming cost V 9 bases and J 5 bases; bases outside gene matches: 11. Germline V CDR1 and CDR2: MNHEY, SVGAGI. CDR3: CASSLRGQGVYGYTF. In nucleotides, the CDR3 is TGTGCCAGTAGCCTAAGGGGACAGGGGGTTTATGGCTACACCTTC.

This clonotype was seen more than once but under ten times. V is TRBV3-1 and J is TRBJ2-5; TRBD2 matches 10 bases. Germline CDR1 and CDR2: LGHDT and YNNKEL (reference sequence). The V segment lost 7 bases and the J segment 0 bases; nucleotides outside the gene matches: 5. This CDR3 region has 15 residues. Written as DNA, the CDR3 is TGTGCCAGCAAAGCACTAGCGGGGAACCAAGAGACCCAGTACTTC. Protein product: CASKALAGNQETQYF.

The rearrangement links TRBV3-1 to TRBJ2-1; D gene ambiguous. Per germline, CDR1 LGHDT and CDR2 YNNKEL (reference sequence). CDR3 length: 17 residues. Trimming took off 2 bases at V and 0 bases at J, with 14 bases between the two ends. CDR3 sequence reads: CASSQNPDASSYNEQFF. CDR3 sequence (DNA): TGTGCCAGCAGCCAAAATCCCGACGCGAGCTCCTACAATGAGCAGTTCTTC.

This clonotype was detected only a few times. This rearrangement joins TRBV4-2 to TRBJ2-3; D is undetermined. CDR1 LGHNA and CDR2 YNFKEQ come from the germline V gene. The V end lost 0 bases, the J end lost 1 base, and 14 bases lay between the germline ends. The CDR3 has 17 residues. CDR3 DNA sequence: TGTGCCAGCAGCCAAGAGAGAGTCCCCGTGGGCACAGATACGCAGTATTTT. It yields the protein CASSQERVPVGTDTQYF.